This T cell receptor (beta chain) came from a study of cytomegalovirus exposure and HLA in healthy donors. Trimming removed 2 bases from V and 5 bases from J, with 16 bases in between. Germline CDR1 is MGHRA and CDR2 is YSYEKL. CDR3 length equals 16 residues. 60 Vbeta and 13 Jbeta primers were used in PCR. The protocol was immunoSEQ multiplex PCR, while the TCRdb copy is restricted to in-frame clones and leaves out a portion. Of about 130,000 clones listed, 66% are singletons. The TCR sequence derives from a human donor in good health. The chain recombines TRBV4-1 with TRBJ2-1; maybe TRBD1 (7 bases). The sequenced sample was PBMCs. CDR3 protein: CASSQTEGAINNEQFF. The CDR3 DNA reads as TGCGCCAGCAGCCAAACGGAGGGGGCGATTAACAATGAGCAGTTCTTC.